These 3 T cell receptor beta chains were sequenced from one sample in a study of cytomegalovirus exposure and HLA in healthy donors (dated by TCRdb to the late 2010s). The library came from the immunoSEQ multiplex PCR assay. The multiplex PCR relied on a mix of 60 forward primers for TCR Vbeta segments and 13 reverse primers for TCR Jbeta segments. TCRdb took over this immuneACCESS table, retaining in-frame rearrangements with V and J assigned. Such tables are incomplete; in checked studies, under half of the missing clones stem from an unresolved V gene, and the remainder is unexplained. For this sample the table gives around 150,000 clones, of which around 10% were detected only once. The top ten clones comprise 6% to 7.5% of the sample. The sequencing input was PBMCs. The source of these receptors is a middle-aged woman in good health and CMV-seropositive.

This clone occurred a few times. This chain connects TRBV6-1 to TRBJ2-1, with D possibly matching TRBD1 (6 bases). Between the trimmed V and J ends, which lost 4 bases and 5 bases, there was a span of 12 bases. CDR3 length equals 14 residues. CDR1 and CDR2 from the germline V gene are MNHNS and SASEGT. CDR3 DNA sequence: TGTGCCAGCAGTGTATGGGGGCTGGACAATGAGCAGTTCTTC. Translating gives CASSVWGLDNEQFF.

In its sample, this clone was seen many times. The CDR3, as DNA: TGTGCCAGTAGTATCGAGGTGGGTCTTGGAAATCAGCCCCAGCATTTT. Protein product: CASSIEVGLGNQPQHF. The gene calls are TRBV19 and TRBJ1-5; the D is unclear. V was clipped by 3 bases and J by 4 bases, with 16 bases between them. CDR1 is LNHDA, CDR2 SQIVND, per germline (reference sequence). This CDR3 spans 16 amino acids.

This chain links TRBV5-1 with TRBJ2-7; 7 nucleotides line up with TRBD2. CDR1 and CDR2 (germline): SGHRS, YFSETQ. The V and J ends lost 4 bases and 6 bases, in that order; junction bases with no gene match: 13. The CDR3 sequence is 15 residues long. The CDR3 sequence: CASSPDRGVMSEQYF. The CDR3 DNA follows: TGCGCCAGCAGCCCTGACCGGGGGGTTATGTCCGAGCAGTACTTC.